Below, one T cell receptor (beta chain) is given with its context. Its antigen remains unknown. This sample stems from a study of identical twins. Whole-study results and caveats: Findings depended on cross-sectional statistics rather than tracking the same donors.

A universal primer site was created by template switching, with the cDNA bearing unique molecular identifiers. TCRdb reanalysed the 5' RACE reads using MiXCR and keeps one entry per CDR3 protein. The repertoire holds approximately 890,000 distinct CDR3 sequences, with 9% to 15% as singletons. V lost 11 bases to trimming and J lost 2 bases, with 13 bases between them. This CDR3 has 14 amino acids. The data were also submitted as part of a second study, on yellow fever vaccine responses in identical twins.

Sequencing used PBMCs. The gene calls are TRBV23-1 and TRBJ1-6; D uncertain. TRBV23-1 is filed as an ORF, its function uncertain. The receptor was isolated from a woman aged 18 to 35 in good health. CDR3 loop: CAQVVVTYNSPLHF. In DNA form, the CDR3 reads TGCGCCCAAGTCGTGGTGACCTATAATTCACCCCTCCACTTT.